Given below is one T cell receptor (beta chain) in context. This record comes from a study of radiation and T cells in renal cell carcinoma. The CDR3 has 13 residues. Trimming shortened V by 8 bases and J by 1 base, and 11 bases separated the two germline ends. The germline CDR1 and CDR2 sequences are SNHLY and FYNNEI. Time point of the sample: blood 2 weeks post-SBRT. Treatment: 15 Gy SBRT to primary tumor, nephrectomy 4 weeks later. Blood was sampled at baseline, 2 weeks and 4 weeks after SBRT. The patient's renal cell carcinoma had clear cell pathology. Generated by immunoSEQ multiplex PCR, the TCRdb table keeps only in-frame clones and is missing some. There are about 120,000 clones in the sample; 81% occur only once, and 5% to 6.5% lies in the top ten.

This specimen was blood, taken from a patient whose treatment included radiotherapy and nephrectomy. This rearrangement joins TRBV2 to TRBJ1-1; unclear D gene. The clonotype was recovered from a man aged 45-60 years with renal cell carcinoma. CDR3 bases: TGTGCCAGCGGGTGGGAGGGGAACACTGAAGCTTTCTTT. Translated: CASGWEGNTEAFF.